This paragraph reports one T cell receptor beta chain. The antigen remains undetermined. Trimming shortened V by 6 bases and J by 8 bases, and 10 bases separated the two germline ends. Germline V gene data show CDR1 as DFQATT and CDR2 as SNEGSKA (reference sequence). This CDR3 region has 11 residues. The sample originates from a study of T cells in tuberculosis. Overall study context: Sequenced TCRs come from CD1B-GMM tetramer-binding T cells. General study findings and limits: The TCR-beta difference was not significant; alpha differences partly reflected length. Active tuberculosis cases were adults; controls were adolescents.

Repertoires were generated with immunoSEQ multiplex PCR, while TCRdb's copy carries only in-frame clones and drops some. The sample lists 20,000 to 25,000 clones; around 97% were seen once. Sequencing was done on a sample of PBMCs. The V and J genes are TRBV20-1 and TRBJ1-4; D remains unclear. The origin of this receptor is a donor aged 10 to 29 with latent tuberculosis or without tuberculosis infection. Here the CDR3 reads CSAKSTEKLFF. The DNA of the CDR3 is TGCAGTGCCAAGAGTACGGAAAAACTGTTTTTT.